The sequence of this T cell receptor beta chain was determined in a study of blood T cell repertoires in COVID-19. Study-level information: Samples came from the United States, Italy and Spain, spanning acute and convalescent COVID-19. The cDNA or gDNA used as material had been derived from T cells, B-cell-depleted T cells, or PBMCs.

TCRdb's copy holds only in-frame clones and misses some; the assay was immunoSEQ multiplex PCR. The sample has 100,000 to 110,000 clones, roughly 88% seen once. CDR1 SGHDN and CDR2 FVKESK come from the germline V gene. The CDR3 consists of 17 residues. V was clipped by 3 bases and J by 6 bases; unmatched bases: 14. The chain links TRBV14 to TRBJ2-1; 7 bases align to TRBD2. The sample consisted of peripheral blood. This TCR derives from a human donor in a cohort sampled during active COVID-19. CDR3 DNA: TGTGCCAGCAGCCACCTCGGGGAGGGGATTCACCGCAATGAGCAGTTCTTC. Its protein is CASSHLGEGIHRNEQFF.